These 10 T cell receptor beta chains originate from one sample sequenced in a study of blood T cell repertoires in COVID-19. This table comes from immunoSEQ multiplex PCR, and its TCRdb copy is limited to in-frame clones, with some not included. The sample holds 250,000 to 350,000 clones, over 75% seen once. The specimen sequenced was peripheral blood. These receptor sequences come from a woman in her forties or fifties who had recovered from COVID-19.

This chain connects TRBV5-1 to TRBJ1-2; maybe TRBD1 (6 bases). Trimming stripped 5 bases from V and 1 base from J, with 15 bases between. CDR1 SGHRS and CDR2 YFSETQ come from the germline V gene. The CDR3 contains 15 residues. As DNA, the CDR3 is TGCGCCAGCAGTACACTGGGGGCCGGTAACTATGGCTACACCTTC. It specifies CASSTLGAGNYGYTF.

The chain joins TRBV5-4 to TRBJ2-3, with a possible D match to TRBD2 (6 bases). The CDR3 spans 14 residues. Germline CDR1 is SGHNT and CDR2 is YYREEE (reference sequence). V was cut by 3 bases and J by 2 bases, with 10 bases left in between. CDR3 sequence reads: CASSSRLVTDTQYF. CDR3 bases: TGTGCCAGCAGCTCCCGACTAGTCACAGATACGCAGTATTTT.

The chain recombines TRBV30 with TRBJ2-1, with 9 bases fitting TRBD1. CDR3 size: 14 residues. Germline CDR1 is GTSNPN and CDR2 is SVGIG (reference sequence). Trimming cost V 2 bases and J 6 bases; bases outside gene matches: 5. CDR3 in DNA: TGTGCCTGGAGTAGGGGACAGGGACTCAATGAGCAGTTCTTC. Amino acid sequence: CAWSRGQGLNEQFF.

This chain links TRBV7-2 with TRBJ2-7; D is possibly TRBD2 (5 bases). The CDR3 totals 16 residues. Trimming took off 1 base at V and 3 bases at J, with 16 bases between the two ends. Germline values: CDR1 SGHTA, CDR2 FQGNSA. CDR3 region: CASSLVWSPGLYEQYF. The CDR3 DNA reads TGTGCCAGCAGCTTAGTATGGTCGCCCGGACTCTACGAGCAGTACTTC.

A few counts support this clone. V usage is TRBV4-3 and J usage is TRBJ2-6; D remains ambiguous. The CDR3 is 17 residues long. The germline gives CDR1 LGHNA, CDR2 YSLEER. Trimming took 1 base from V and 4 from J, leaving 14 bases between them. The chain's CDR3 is CASSQAASRLGANVLTF. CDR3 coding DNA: TGCGCCAGCAGCCAAGCAGCTTCGAGGCTCGGGGCCAACGTCCTGACTTTC.

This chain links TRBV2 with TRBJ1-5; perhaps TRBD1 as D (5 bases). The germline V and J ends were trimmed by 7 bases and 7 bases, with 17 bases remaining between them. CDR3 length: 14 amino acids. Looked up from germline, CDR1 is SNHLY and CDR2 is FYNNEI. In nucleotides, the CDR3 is TGTGCCAGCACCGGGGACGGGGGGGACCAGCCCCAGCATTTT. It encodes CASTGDGGDQPQHF.

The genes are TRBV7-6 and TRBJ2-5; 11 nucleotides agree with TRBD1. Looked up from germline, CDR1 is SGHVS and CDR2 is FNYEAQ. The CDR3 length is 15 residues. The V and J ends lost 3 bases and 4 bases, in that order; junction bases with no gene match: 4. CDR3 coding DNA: TGTGCCAGCAGCTTGGGGACAGGGGGATCAGAGACCCAGTACTTC. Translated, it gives CASSLGTGGSETQYF.

In nucleotides, the CDR3 is TGTGCCAGCAGTGAAGTTCGACAGGGTGAGGCTTTCTTT. It is translated as CASSEVRQGEAFF. The chain is built from TRBV2 and TRBJ1-1; 7 bases are shared with TRBD1. V gave up 1 base and J gave up 11 bases; unmatched junction bases: 7. CDR1 SNHLY and CDR2 FYNNEI come from the germline V gene. The CDR3 totals 13 residues.

The CDR3 DNA reads TGCGCCAGCAGCCAAGATCTGGCAGGGGGCGTCAATCAGCCCCAGCATTTT. Translation gives CASSQDLAGGVNQPQHF. V and J are TRBV4-3 and TRBJ1-5; 8 bases line up with TRBD1. The CDR3 runs to 17 residues. V trimming: 0 bases; J trimming: 3 bases; junction bases outside the gene matches: 7. From germline, CDR1 is LGHNA and CDR2 YSLEER.

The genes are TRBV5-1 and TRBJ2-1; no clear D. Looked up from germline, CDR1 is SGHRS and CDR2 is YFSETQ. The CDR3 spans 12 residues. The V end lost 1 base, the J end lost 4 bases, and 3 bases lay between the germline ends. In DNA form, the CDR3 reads TGCGCCAGCAGCTTGTCGTACAATGAGCAGTTCTTC. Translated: CASSLSYNEQFF.